This TCR beta chain was sequenced during a study of T cell responses to AZD1222 COVID-19 vaccine. With 7 bases removed from V and 3 bases from J, the gap between germline ends came to 28 bases. Germline lookup yields CDR1 SGHRS and CDR2 YFSETQ. The CDR3 contains 18 residues. Regarding the study as a whole: Among vaccine-associated CD4 TCRs, coverage spanned spike, with dominance at 160-218 and 743-854. Seropositive AZD1222 recipients at baseline numbered only 5 to 7.

In regard to this clone: As yet, its antigen is unknown.

Repertoires were generated with immunoSEQ multiplex PCR, while TCRdb's copy carries only in-frame clones and drops some. This sample carries under 200,000 clones, approximately 91% of them seen once, and the ten largest clones take more than 5.5%. The chain joins TRBV5-1 to TRBJ1-1, with D possibly TRBD1 on 5 matching bases. This specimen was peripheral blood, taken on day 0 of AZD1222 vaccination. The TCR was taken from an adult in good health. CDR3 residues: CASGDGDLGFREDTEAFF. CDR3 sequence (DNA): TGCGCCAGCGGAGATGGGGACTTAGGTTTCAGGGAAGACACTGAAGCTTTCTTT.